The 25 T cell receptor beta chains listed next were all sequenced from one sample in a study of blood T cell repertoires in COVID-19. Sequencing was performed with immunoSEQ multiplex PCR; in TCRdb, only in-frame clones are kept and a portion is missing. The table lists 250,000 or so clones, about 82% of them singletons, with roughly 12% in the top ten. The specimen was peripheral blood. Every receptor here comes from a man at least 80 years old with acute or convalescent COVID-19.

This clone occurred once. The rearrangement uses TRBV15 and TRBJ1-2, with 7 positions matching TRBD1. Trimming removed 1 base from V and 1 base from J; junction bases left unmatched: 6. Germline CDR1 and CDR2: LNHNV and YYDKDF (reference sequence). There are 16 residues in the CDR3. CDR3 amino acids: CATSRGGRGINYGYTF. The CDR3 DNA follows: TGTGCCACCAGCAGAGGCGGCAGGGGGATTAACTATGGCTACACCTTC.

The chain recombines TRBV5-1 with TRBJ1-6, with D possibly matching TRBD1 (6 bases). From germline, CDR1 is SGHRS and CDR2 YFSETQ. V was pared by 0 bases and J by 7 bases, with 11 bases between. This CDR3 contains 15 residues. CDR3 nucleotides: TGCGCCAGCAGCTTGGGCGGGCAGGGGAATTCACCCCTCCACTTT. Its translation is CASSLGGQGNSPLHF.

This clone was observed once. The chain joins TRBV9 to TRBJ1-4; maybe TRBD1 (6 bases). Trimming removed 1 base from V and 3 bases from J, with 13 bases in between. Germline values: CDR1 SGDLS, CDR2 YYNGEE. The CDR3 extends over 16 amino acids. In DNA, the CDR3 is TGTGCCAGCAGCGTAACACCGGGACAACCTAATGAAAAACTGTTTTTT. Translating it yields CASSVTPGQPNEKLFF.

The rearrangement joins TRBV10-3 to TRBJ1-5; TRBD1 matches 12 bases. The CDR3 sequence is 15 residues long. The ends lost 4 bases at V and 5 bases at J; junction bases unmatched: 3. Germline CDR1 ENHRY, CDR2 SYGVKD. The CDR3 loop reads CAISAGTGGDQPQHF. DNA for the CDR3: TGTGCCATCAGTGCCGGGACAGGGGGCGATCAGCCCCAGCATTTT.

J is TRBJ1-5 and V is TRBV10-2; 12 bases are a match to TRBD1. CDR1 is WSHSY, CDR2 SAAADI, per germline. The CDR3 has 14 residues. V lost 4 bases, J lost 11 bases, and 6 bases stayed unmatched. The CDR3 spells CASSAGQGARAQHF. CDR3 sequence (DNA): TGCGCCAGCAGTGCGGGACAGGGGGCTCGGGCCCAGCATTTT.

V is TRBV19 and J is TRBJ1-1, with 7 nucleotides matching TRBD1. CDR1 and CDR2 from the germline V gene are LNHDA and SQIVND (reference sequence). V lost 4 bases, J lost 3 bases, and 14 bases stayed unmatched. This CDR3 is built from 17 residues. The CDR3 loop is CASSTLKGARRDTEAFF. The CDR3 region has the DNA TGTGCCAGTAGTACCCTGAAGGGGGCGCGTAGGGACACTGAAGCTTTCTTT.

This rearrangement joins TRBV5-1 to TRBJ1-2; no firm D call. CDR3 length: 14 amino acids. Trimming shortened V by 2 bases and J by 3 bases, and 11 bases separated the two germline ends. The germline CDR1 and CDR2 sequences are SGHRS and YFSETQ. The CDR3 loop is CASSFFDTDYGYTF. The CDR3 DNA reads TGCGCCAGCAGCTTCTTCGACACCGACTATGGCTACACCTTC.

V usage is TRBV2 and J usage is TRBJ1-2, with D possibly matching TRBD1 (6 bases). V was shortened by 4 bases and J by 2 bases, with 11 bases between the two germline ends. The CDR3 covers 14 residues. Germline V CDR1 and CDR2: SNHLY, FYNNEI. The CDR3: CASSARDKNYGYTF. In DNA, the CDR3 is TGTGCCAGCAGTGCCCGGGACAAGAACTATGGCTACACCTTC.

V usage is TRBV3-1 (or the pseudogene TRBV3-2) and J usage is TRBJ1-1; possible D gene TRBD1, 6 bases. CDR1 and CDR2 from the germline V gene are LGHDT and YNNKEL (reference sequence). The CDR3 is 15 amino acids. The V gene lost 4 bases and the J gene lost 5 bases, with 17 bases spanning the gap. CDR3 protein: CASSLLTGKGTEAFF. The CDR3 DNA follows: TGTGCCAGCAGCCTCCTTACAGGGAAGGGAACTGAAGCTTTCTTT.

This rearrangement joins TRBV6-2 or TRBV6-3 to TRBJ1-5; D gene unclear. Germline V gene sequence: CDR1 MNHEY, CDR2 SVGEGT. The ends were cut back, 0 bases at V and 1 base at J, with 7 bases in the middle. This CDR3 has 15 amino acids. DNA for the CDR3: TGTGCCAGCAGTTACTCGTCACAGAGCAATCAGCCCCAGCATTTT. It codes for CASSYSSQSNQPQHF.

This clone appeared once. CDR3 DNA sequence: TGTGCCAGCAGCGGATCTAGCGGGGGGGGTTACAATGAGCAGTTCTTC. Amino acids: CASSGSSGGGYNEQFF. This chain connects TRBV7-9 to TRBJ2-1; 12 bases are a match to TRBD2. Germline assignment: CDR1 SEHNR and CDR2 FQNEAQ (reference sequence). This CDR3 spans 16 amino acids. V shed 5 bases and J 4 bases; nucleotides not matched to a gene: 6. The whole variable domain, remainder taken from reference TRBV7-9 and TRBJ2-1, is DTGVSQNPRHKITKRGQNVTFRCDPISEHNRLYWYRQTLGQGPEFLTYFQNEAQLEKSRLLSDRFSAERPKGSFSTLEIQRTEQGDSAMYLCASSGSSGGGYNEQFFGPGTRLTVL.

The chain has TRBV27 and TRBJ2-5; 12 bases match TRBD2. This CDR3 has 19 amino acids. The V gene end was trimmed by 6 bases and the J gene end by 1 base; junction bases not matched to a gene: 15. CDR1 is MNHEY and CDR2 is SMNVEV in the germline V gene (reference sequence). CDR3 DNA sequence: TGTGCCAGCAGCCTAGGGACTAGCGGGTTCCCACCGTTCCAAGAGACCCAGTACTTC. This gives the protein CASSLGTSGFPPFQETQYF.

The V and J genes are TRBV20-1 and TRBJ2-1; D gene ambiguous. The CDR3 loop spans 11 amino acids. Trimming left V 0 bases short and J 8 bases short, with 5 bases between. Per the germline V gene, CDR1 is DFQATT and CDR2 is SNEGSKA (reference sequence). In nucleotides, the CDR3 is TGCAGTGCTAGAGAGGCCCATGAGCAGTTCTTC. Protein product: CSAREAHEQFF.

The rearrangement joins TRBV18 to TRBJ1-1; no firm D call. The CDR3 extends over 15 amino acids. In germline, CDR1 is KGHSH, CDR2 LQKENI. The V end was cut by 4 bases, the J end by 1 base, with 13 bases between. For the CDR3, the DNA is TGTGCCAGCTCACAAGACCTTAGCTCGAACACTGAAGCTTTCTTT. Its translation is CASSQDLSSNTEAFF.

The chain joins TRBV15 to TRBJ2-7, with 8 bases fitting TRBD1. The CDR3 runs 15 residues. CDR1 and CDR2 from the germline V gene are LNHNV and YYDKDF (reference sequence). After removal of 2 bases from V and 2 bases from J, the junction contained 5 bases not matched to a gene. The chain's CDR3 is CATSRTGTGAYEQYF. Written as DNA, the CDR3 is TGTGCCACCAGCAGAACCGGGACAGGCGCCTACGAGCAGTACTTC.

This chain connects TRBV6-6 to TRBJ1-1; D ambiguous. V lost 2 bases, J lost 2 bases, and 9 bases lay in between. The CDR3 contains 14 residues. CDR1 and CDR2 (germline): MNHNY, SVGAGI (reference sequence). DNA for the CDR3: TGTGCCAGCAGTTACGCAGGTGGAAACACTGAAGCTTTCTTT. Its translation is CASSYAGGNTEAFF.

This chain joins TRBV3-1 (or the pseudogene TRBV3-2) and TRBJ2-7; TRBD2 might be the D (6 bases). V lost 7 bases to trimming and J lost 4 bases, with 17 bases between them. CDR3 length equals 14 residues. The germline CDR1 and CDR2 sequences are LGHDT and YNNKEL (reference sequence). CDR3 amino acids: CASTKGGILYEQYF. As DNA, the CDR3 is TGTGCCAGCACCAAAGGAGGGATCCTTTACGAGCAGTACTTC.

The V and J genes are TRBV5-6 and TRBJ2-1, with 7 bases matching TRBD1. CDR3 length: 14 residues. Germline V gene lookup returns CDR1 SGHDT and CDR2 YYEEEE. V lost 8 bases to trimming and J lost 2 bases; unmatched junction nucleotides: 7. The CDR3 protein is CASRGQVTYNEQFF. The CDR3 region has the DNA TGTGCCAGTAGAGGACAGGTGACCTACAATGAGCAGTTCTTC.

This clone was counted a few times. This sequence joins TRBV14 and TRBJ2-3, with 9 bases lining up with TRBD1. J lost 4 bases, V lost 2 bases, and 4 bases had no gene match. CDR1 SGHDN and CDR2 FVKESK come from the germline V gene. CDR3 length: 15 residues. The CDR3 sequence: CASSQTGGIADTQYF. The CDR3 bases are TGTGCCAGCAGCCAAACAGGGGGCATCGCAGATACGCAGTATTTT.

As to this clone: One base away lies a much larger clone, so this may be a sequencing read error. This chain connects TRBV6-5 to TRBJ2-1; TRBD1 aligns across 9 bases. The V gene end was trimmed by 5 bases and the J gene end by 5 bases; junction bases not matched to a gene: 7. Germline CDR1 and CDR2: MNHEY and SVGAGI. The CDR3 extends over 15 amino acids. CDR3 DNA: TGTGCCAGCAGTCCCCCCGGACAGGGGAACAATGAGCAGTTCTTC. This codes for CASSPPGQGNNEQFF.

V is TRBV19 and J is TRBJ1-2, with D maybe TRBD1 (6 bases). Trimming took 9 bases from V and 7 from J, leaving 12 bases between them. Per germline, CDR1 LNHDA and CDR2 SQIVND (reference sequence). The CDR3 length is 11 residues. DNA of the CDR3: TGTGCCAGCCTACAGGGTGCTGGCTACACCTTC. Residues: CASLQGAGYTF.

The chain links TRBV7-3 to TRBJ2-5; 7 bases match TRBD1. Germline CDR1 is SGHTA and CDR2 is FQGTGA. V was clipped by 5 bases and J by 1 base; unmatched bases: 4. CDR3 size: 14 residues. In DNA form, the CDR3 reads TGTGCCAGCAGCCCGCGACAGGGCCAAGAGACCCAGTACTTC. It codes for CASSPRQGQETQYF.

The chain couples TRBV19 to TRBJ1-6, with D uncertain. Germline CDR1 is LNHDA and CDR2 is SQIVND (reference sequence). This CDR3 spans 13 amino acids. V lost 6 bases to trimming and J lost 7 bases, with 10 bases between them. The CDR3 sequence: CASRRRTNSPLHF. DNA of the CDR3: TGTGCCAGTAGAAGGAGAACCAATTCACCCCTCCACTTT. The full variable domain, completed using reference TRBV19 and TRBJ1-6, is DGGITQSPKYLFRKEGQNVTLSCEQNLNHDAMYWYRQDPGQGLRLIYYSQIVNDFQKGDIAEGYSVSREKKESFPLTVTSAQKNPTAFYLCASRRRTNSPLHFGNGTRLTVT.

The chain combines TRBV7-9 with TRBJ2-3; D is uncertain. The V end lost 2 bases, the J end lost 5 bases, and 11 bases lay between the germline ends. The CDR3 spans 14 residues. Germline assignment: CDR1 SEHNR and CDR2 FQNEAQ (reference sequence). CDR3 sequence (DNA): TGTGCCAGCAGCTTAATCGATACCAGAGATACGCAGTATTTT. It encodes CASSLIDTRDTQYF.

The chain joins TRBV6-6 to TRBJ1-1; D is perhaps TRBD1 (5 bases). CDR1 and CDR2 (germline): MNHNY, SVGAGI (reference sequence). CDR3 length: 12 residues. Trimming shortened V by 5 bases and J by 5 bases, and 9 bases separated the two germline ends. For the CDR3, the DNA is TGTGCCAGCAGTATCGGGGGGACTGAAGCTTTCTTT. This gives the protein CASSIGGTEAFF.